The 4 T cell receptor beta chains given below trace back to one sample, sequenced in a study of blood T cell repertoires in COVID-19. The table came from immunoSEQ multiplex PCR; TCRdb's copy has only in-frame clones and leaves some out. The data show about 74,000 clones, 80% to 90% seen once. Material: peripheral blood. Receptor source: an elderly woman with active or convalescent COVID-19.

The chain uses TRBV23-1 and TRBJ2-3, with 9 nucleotides matching TRBD2. TRBV23-1 is designated an ORF whose function remains uncertain. This CDR3 is 16 amino acids long. Trimming removed 0 bases from V and 4 bases from J; junction bases left unmatched: 5. CDR3 region: CASSQSGGGGADTQYF. Written as DNA, the CDR3 is TGCGCCAGCAGTCAATCGGGGGGCGGGGGGGCAGATACGCAGTATTTT.

This clone turned up a few times. V gene TRBV19 combines with J gene TRBJ1-5; unclear D gene. CDR1 is LNHDA, CDR2 SQIVND, per germline (reference sequence). The V end was cut by 7 bases, the J end by 2 bases, with 9 bases between. The CDR3 consists of 13 residues. The CDR3 loop is CASKMEGNQPQHF. CDR3 bases: TGTGCCAGTAAAATGGAGGGCAATCAGCCCCAGCATTTT.

The gene calls are TRBV4-3 and TRBJ1-2, with 9 positions matching TRBD1. V lost 4 bases to trimming and J lost 7 bases; unmatched junction nucleotides: 13. In germline, CDR1 is LGHNA, CDR2 YSLEER. The CDR3 runs 16 residues. CDR3 nucleotide sequence: TGCGCCAGCAGCCTAACGTCACAGGGGGCTCTTCGTGGCTACACCTTC. This translates into CASSLTSQGALRGYTF.

Only one count was recorded for this clone. The J gene is TRBJ1-5, the V gene TRBV19; D remains unclear. Germline V gene data show CDR1 as LNHDA and CDR2 as SQIVND (reference sequence). The germline V and J ends were trimmed by 3 bases and 4 bases, with 7 bases remaining between them. The CDR3 consists of 13 residues. The CDR3 loop reads CASSITGNQPQHF. The CDR3 region has the DNA TGTGCCAGTAGTATTACGGGTAATCAGCCCCAGCATTTT.